These 20 T cell receptor beta chains were all obtained from the same sample, sequenced in a study of long-term antiretroviral therapy in people with HIV. It was version v3.0 of the immunoSEQ assay that was run at survey level. Clones were sequenced by immunoSEQ multiplex PCR, and TCRdb holds only the in-frame ones, with some missing. The sample shows approximately 18,000 clones, 80% of them seen only once. The sequencing used unsorted PBMCs, collected 0.2 years after starting antiretroviral therapy. These TCRs come from a woman aged 40 to 50 with HIV.

The table lists this clone with a count of one. The J gene is TRBJ2-5, the V gene TRBV6-6, with 10 bases aligning to TRBD2. The germline CDR1 and CDR2 sequences are MNHNY and SVGAGI (reference sequence). The length of the CDR3 is 16 residues. V gave up 6 bases and J gave up 5 bases; unmatched junction bases: 12. This CDR3 is CASSHGASGSDETQYF. The DNA of the CDR3 is TGTGCCAGCAGCCACGGGGCTAGCGGGAGTGATGAGACCCAGTACTTC.

This clone qualifies as large. V is TRBV7-9 and J is TRBJ2-4; D is perhaps TRBD1 (6 bases). The CDR3 extends over 18 amino acids. Trimming stripped 4 bases from V and 8 bases from J, with 27 bases between. CDR1 and CDR2 (germline): SEHNR, FQNEAQ (reference sequence). CDR3 sequence reads: CASSSGDLGPLSGYIQYF. CDR3 DNA: TGTGCCAGCAGCTCAGGGGATTTGGGACCCCTCTCGGGCTACATTCAGTACTTC.

The CDR3 sequence: CASTPFPSPNQPQHF. The CDR3 DNA follows: TGTGCCAGTACCCCTTTTCCCAGCCCCAATCAGCCCCAGCATTTT. The rearrangement links TRBV19 to TRBJ1-5; D remains unclear. V was shortened by 7 bases and J by 3 bases, with 16 bases between the two germline ends. The CDR3 is made up of 15 amino acids. Germline CDR1 is LNHDA and CDR2 is SQIVND (reference sequence).

The chain's CDR3 is CASSVAGTGYTGELFF. The DNA for the CDR3 is TGCGCCAGCAGCGTTGCCGGGACAGGGTACACCGGGGAGCTGTTTTTT. The V gene is TRBV5-1, the J gene TRBJ2-2; 9 bases match TRBD1. This CDR3 has 16 residues. CDR1 and CDR2 from the germline V gene are SGHRS and YFSETQ. V gave up 4 bases and J gave up 3 bases; unmatched junction bases: 7.

The chain joins TRBV5-1 to TRBJ1-1; D possibly corresponds to TRBD1 (5 bases). Germline CDR1 SGHRS, CDR2 YFSETQ. Trimming took 4 bases from V and 1 from J, leaving 14 bases between them. This CDR3 region has 15 residues. The CDR3 DNA is TGCGCCAGCAGCCCTGGGGGGGTTGCGAACACTGAAGCTTTCTTT. It is translated as CASSPGGVANTEAFF.

The V gene is TRBV11-3, the J gene TRBJ2-7; D is unclear. In germline, CDR1 is SGHNT, CDR2 YENEEA. The CDR3 totals 13 residues. V dropped 4 bases and J dropped 4 bases, with 11 bases sitting between them. The CDR3 protein is CASSYFQDYEQYF. CDR3 DNA: TGTGCCAGCAGCTACTTCCAGGATTACGAGCAGTACTTC.

This chain links TRBV7-9 with TRBJ2-2; maybe TRBD1 (5 bases). CDR3 length equals 14 residues. V was clipped by 6 bases and J by 7 bases, with 15 bases between them. CDR1 and CDR2 (germline): SEHNR, FQNEAQ (reference sequence). CDR3 region: CASRPGHAHGELFF. The CDR3 DNA reads TGTGCCAGCAGGCCAGGACATGCCCACGGGGAGCTGTTTTTT.

V and J are TRBV7-9 and TRBJ1-1, with D tentatively TRBD1 (5 bases). Trimming took 4 bases from V and 1 from J, leaving 13 bases between them. This CDR3 is 15 amino acids long. Germline V gene sequence: CDR1 SEHNR, CDR2 FQNEAQ (reference sequence). For the CDR3, the DNA is TGTGCCAGCAGCTATCGGGACGGTTCGAACACTGAAGCTTTCTTT. As protein: CASSYRDGSNTEAFF. The complete variable domain, with remaining parts taken from reference TRBV7-9 and TRBJ1-1, reads DTGVSQNPRHKITKRGQNVTFRCDPISEHNRLYWYRQTLGQGPEFLTYFQNEAQLEKSRLLSDRFSAERPKGSFSTLEIQRTEQGDSAMYLCASSYRDGSNTEAFFGQGTRLTVV.

The J gene is TRBJ2-7, the V gene TRBV30; D gene uncertain. This CDR3 region has 13 residues. Germline V gene sequence: CDR1 GTSNPN, CDR2 SVGIG (reference sequence). With 1 base removed from V and 3 bases from J, the gap between germline ends came to 10 bases. The CDR3 here is CAWSAGGYYEQYF. CDR3 DNA sequence: TGTGCCTGGAGTGCGGGCGGCTACTACGAGCAGTACTTC.

This clone was detected only once. The CDR3 reads CASSQEPSPLYGYTF. DNA for the CDR3: TGTGCCAGCAGCCAAGAGCCCTCTCCGCTCTATGGCTACACCTTC. This chain joins TRBV4-2 and TRBJ1-2; D uncertain. Per germline, CDR1 LGHNA and CDR2 YNFKEQ. The V end was cut by 0 bases, the J end by 4 bases, with 12 bases between. CDR3 length: 15 amino acids.

This sequence joins TRBV4-3 and TRBJ2-3; D call uncertain. The CDR3 contains 13 residues. Trimming took off 0 bases at V and 6 bases at J, with 7 bases between the two ends. Germline CDR1 is LGHNA and CDR2 is YSLEER. The CDR3 nucleotides are TGCGCCAGCAGCCAAGATAAGGAGGATACGCAGTATTTT. It encodes CASSQDKEDTQYF.

This clone has a handful of counts. The chain uses TRBV2 and TRBJ1-4; D might be TRBD1 (6 bases). The CDR3 runs to 15 residues. Germline V CDR1 and CDR2: SNHLY, FYNNEI. V lost 5 bases and J lost 3, with 13 bases in between. The chain's CDR3 is CASSQQGMANEKLFF. CDR3 DNA: TGTGCCAGCAGTCAACAGGGTATGGCTAATGAAAAACTGTTTTTT.

CDR3 amino acids: CASSESWTSAYEEDTQYF. DNA for the CDR3: TGCGCCAGCAGTGAGTCATGGACTAGCGCCTATGAAGAAGATACGCAGTATTTT. This chain joins TRBV10-1 and TRBJ2-3, with 9 bases that match TRBD2. J gave up 5 bases and V 0 bases, and 12 bases lay outside the gene matches. CDR1 is WNHNN, CDR2 SYGVQD, per germline (reference sequence). The CDR3 consists of 18 residues.

The CDR3 DNA reads TGTGCCAGCAGCGACAGGGTCGATGAGCAGTTCTTC. As protein: CASSDRVDEQFF. The chain carries TRBV11-3 and TRBJ2-1, with 7 bases matching TRBD1. The CDR3 has 12 amino acids. Germline V gives CDR1 SGHNT, CDR2 YENEEA. After removal of 5 bases from V and 8 bases from J, the junction contained 3 bases not matched to a gene. Full variable domain (remainder filled in from reference TRBV11-3 and TRBJ2-1): EAGVVQSPRYKIIEKKQPVAFWCNPISGHNTLYWYLQNLGQGPELLIRYENEEAVDDSQLPKDRFSAERLKGVDSTLKIQPAELGDSAVYLCASSDRVDEQFFGPGTRLTVL.

V gene TRBV7-9 combines with J gene TRBJ2-5; 7 bases are shared with TRBD1. Germline V gives CDR1 SEHNR, CDR2 FQNEAQ (reference sequence). V lost 1 base and J lost 4; bases outside the gene matches: 9. This CDR3 comprises 16 residues. The CDR3 sequence: CASSLGDTGVGETQYF. The DNA for the CDR3 is TGTGCCAGCAGCTTAGGAGATACAGGGGTGGGAGAGACCCAGTACTTC. The whole variable domain, remainder taken from reference TRBV7-9 and TRBJ2-5, is DTGVSQNPRHKITKRGQNVTFRCDPISEHNRLYWYRQTLGQGPEFLTYFQNEAQLEKSRLLSDRFSAERPKGSFSTLEIQRTEQGDSAMYLCASSLGDTGVGETQYFGPGTRLLVL.

In its sample, this clone was seen a few times. V and J are TRBV9 and TRBJ2-3, with D perhaps matching TRBD1 (5 bases). CDR1 is SGDLS and CDR2 is YYNGEE in the germline V gene. V was clipped by 4 bases and J by 2 bases, with 14 bases between them. This CDR3 is 15 amino acids long. CDR3 DNA sequence: TGTGCCAGCAGCCCTGGGGCAGCTACCACAGATACGCAGTATTTT. Translated, it gives CASSPGAATTDTQYF.

V usage is TRBV5-1 and J usage is TRBJ1-2; D is undetermined. Germline loops: CDR1 SGHRS, CDR2 YFSETQ. Trimming removed 4 bases from V and 0 bases from J, with 16 bases in between. This CDR3 spans 16 amino acids. This chain's CDR3 is CASSNNSASSNYGYTF. The DNA of the CDR3 is TGCGCCAGCAGCAATAACAGTGCCAGCTCTAACTATGGCTACACCTTC.

The chain has TRBV13 and TRBJ1-1; no clear D. Trimming removed 1 base from V and 6 bases from J, with 9 bases in between. CDR3 length: 13 residues. CDR1 is PRHDT and CDR2 is FYEKMQ in the germline V gene (reference sequence). The CDR3 loop reads CASSLEQRPEAFF. Here the CDR3 DNA reads TGTGCCAGCAGCTTAGAACAGAGACCTGAAGCTTTCTTT.

This rearrangement joins TRBV6-1 to TRBJ2-4; D is uncertain. In germline, CDR1 is MNHNS, CDR2 SASEGT. V lost 3 bases and J lost 1, with 7 bases in between. This CDR3 contains 14 residues. CDR3 bases: TGTGCCAGCAGTGACGGGCTTGCCAAAAACATTCAGTACTTC. Protein product: CASSDGLAKNIQYF.

J is TRBJ2-1 and V is TRBV4-1; 7 bases fit TRBD2. The CDR3 covers 17 residues. J gave up 1 base and V 0 bases, and 6 bases lay outside the gene matches. CDR1 MGHRA and CDR2 YSYEKL come from the germline V gene. This CDR3 reads CASSQDGSGLSYNEQFF. DNA for the CDR3: TGCGCCAGCAGCCAAGATGGTAGCGGGTTGTCCTACAATGAGCAGTTCTTC.